This T cell receptor (beta chain) came from a study of shared clonotypes between healthy human individuals (dated by TCRdb to about 2020). Regarding the study in general: The cohort comprised a couple of women and a few men aged 18 to 49 years. For each donor, CD4 naive and CD4 memory were each given three plates, CD8 naive was given two plates, and CD8 memory was given one plate. The study deeply sequenced blood TCR repertoires of several healthy adults to estimate repertoire size and the extent of clonotype sharing between individuals. Different laboratories and diverse techniques were used to prepare libraries and sequence TCR repertoires, to increase sequencing depth and limit assay-specific biases. Per donor, leukapheresis produced somewhere between about 0.85 and 9.5 billion PBMCs.

TCR CDR3 regions were amplified from genomic DNA by multiplex PCR using the deep immunoSEQ assay. For each cell subset, the extracted genomic DNA was distributed evenly across all wells of several immunoSEQ 96-well plates, and each plate served as one replicate. Each replicate PCR for sorted subsets received about 180 ng genomic DNA, equal to 28,000 or so T cell genomes. Purified libraries were measured with a Qubit 3.0 fluorometer, size-checked on a Bioanalyzer 2100, and measured again with the KAPA Library Quantification kit. Every immunoSEQ 96-well plate was sequenced on a separate single-read 150-cycle Illumina NextSeq 550 flow cell. The authors' pipeline ran thus. Because the immunoSEQ output held only junctional sequences and lacked quality scores, the filtering could not match the filtering applied to full-length reads. To assign V/J genes and CDR3, sequences were annotated using PyIR, a Python wrapper for IgBLAST v1.9, with IMGT germline references. Reads with weak V/J assignments (E-value above 1e-6), missing CDR3, stop codons, out-of-frame junctions, or ambiguous translated residues were removed. V3J clonotypes were defined as sequences sharing the same inferred V gene, J gene, and CDR3 amino acid sequence. The percentage overlap between two repertoires was calculated by dividing the number of shared unique clonotypes by the size of the smaller repertoire. RTK rarefaction, the Chao1 estimator, and Recon v2.1 estimates of unobserved clonotypes were used to assess repertoire richness. For all TCRbeta clonotypes obtained by the gDNA method from a few donors, generation probabilities were computed with OLGA. As stored in TCRdb, this immuneACCESS dataset retains in-frame rearrangements with V and J assigned. A fraction of the clones does not appear; measured against another copy, unresolved V genes explain less than half of the discrepancy, and the remainder lacks a known reason. V and J calls and clone size come straight from that table; D and trimming were deduced from the DNA. For this sample the table gives around 690,000 clones, of which less than 95% were detected only once. The top ten clones comprise 34% of the sample.

Points on this clone: Its antigen is unknown. It has no much larger one-base neighbor in the sample; base qualities were not kept.

The germline ends are 12 bases apart after V is trimmed by 4 bases and J by 6 bases. The CDR3 sequence holds 13 residues, the cysteine and phenylalanine included. Only CDR3 DNA is held: 39 bases, read in frame from base 1. For CDR1 and CDR2, the germline V gene lists SNHLY and FYNNEI. The paper as a whole reports these results and caveats: Incomplete sequencing was indicated by rarefaction of sorted-subset datasets, despite the large sequencing depth. Compared with non-shared clonotypes, the clonotypes found in all four sorted-subset donors had higher generation probabilities. Because the study included a small number of donors, the genetic and exposure-history diversity represented was limited. About 5% of naive CD4, 3.5% of naive CD8, about 2.5% of memory CD4, and 0.35% to 0.4% of memory CD8 clonotypes were shared across a few donors. Naive subsets generally had larger estimated clonotype richness than memory subsets did. Sampling was limited to blood, and TCR repertoires in tissue likely differ from TCR repertoires in blood. Pairwise subsampling indicated that sequencing depth was expected to affect the degree of clonotype sharing among donors.

Donors were healthy HIV-negative adults with no recently reported acute infections or vaccinations. Every donor was a Caucasian adult living in Nashville, Tennessee, USA. The CD8 memory samples were a combination of magnetically selected CD45RO+ cells and CCR7-negative CD45RA+ effector memory (TemRA) cells. After blood collection by leukapheresis, PBMCs were isolated using Ficoll-Histopaque density gradient centrifugation and then cryopreserved in the vapor phase of liquid nitrogen. Purity and quantity of every magnetically sorted T cell population were checked by analytical flow cytometry. Genomic DNA was isolated from every sorted fraction and measured by UV absorbance on a Nanodrop 2000c.

The receptor was derived from a young man in good health. Some clones in this sample may be carry-over from other donors' samples. The chain joins TRBV2 to TRBJ1-2, with no confident D gene call. Sequencing was performed on memory CD8+ T cells from PBMCs. The meaning of the sample's cell subset or site label: CD45RO+ cells pooled with CCR7-negative TemRA cells. The CDR3 protein sequence reads: CASSVVEPDGYTF. In nucleotides, the sequence is TGTGCCAGCAGTGTGGTGGAGCCTGATGGCTACACCTTC.